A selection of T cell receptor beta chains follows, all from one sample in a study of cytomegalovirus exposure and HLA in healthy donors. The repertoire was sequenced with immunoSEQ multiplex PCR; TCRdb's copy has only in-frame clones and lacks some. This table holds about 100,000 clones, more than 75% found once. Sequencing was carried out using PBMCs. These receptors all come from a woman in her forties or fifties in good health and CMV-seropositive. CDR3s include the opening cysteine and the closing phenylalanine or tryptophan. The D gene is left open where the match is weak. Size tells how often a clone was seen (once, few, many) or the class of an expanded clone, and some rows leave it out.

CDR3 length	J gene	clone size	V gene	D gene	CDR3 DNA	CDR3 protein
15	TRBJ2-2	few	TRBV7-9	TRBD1	TGTGCCAGCAGCGAGACAGGGGGCGTCACCGGGGAGCTGTTTTTT	CASSETGGVTGELFF
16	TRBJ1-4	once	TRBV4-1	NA	TGCGCCAGCAGCCGCGTTCCGGACGGGGTTAATGAAAAACTGTTTTTT	CASSRVPDGVNEKLFF
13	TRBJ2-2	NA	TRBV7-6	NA	TGTGCCAGCAGCCCTGACAAGACCGGGGAGCTGTTTTTT	CASSPDKTGELFF
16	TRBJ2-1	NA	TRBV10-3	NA	TGTGCCATCAGTGAGGGGCTCCCCTCCTCCTACAATGAGCAGTTCTTC	CAISEGLPSSYNEQFF
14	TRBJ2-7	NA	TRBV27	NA	TGTGCCAGCAGGGGAAGGGGGTATCAGGACGAGCAGTACTTC	CASRGRGYQDEQYF
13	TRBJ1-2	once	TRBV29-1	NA	TGCAGCGTTGGGGGGGGAGCCGGCTATGGCTACACCTTC	CSVGGGAGYGYTF
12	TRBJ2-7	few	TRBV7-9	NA	TGTGCCAGCAGCCCGGACAGCACCGAGCAGTACTTC	CASSPDSTEQYF
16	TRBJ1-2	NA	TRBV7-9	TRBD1	TGTGCCACCGACAGAGGGGGCATAAACTACGACTATGGCTACACCTTC	CATDRGGINYDYGYTF
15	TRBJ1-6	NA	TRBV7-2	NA	TGTGCCAGCAGCTCCCCCGACATAAAAAATTCACCCCTCCACTTT	CASSSPDIKNSPLHF
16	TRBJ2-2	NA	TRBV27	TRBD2	TGTGCCAGCAGTTTAGGACTAGCGGGAGAAGCCGGGGAGCTGTTTTTT	CASSLGLAGEAGELFF
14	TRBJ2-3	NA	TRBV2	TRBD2	TGTGCCAGCAGGTTGACTAGCGTCACAGATACGCAGTATTTT	CASRLTSVTDTQYF
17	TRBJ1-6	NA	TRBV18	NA	TGTGCCAGCTCACCGTCCGGTCAGGTGATGGGTAATTCACCCCTCCACTTT	CASSPSGQVMGNSPLHF
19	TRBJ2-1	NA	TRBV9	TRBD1	TGTGCCAGCAGCGTAGGGAGGGACAGGGCCGCAGACATCAGGAATGAGCAGTTCTTC	CASSVGRDRAADIRNEQFF
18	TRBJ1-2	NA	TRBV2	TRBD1	TGTGCCAGCAGTCCTCTCCCCGGGACAGGGGCCCGAATCTATGGCTACACCTTC	CASSPLPGTGARIYGYTF
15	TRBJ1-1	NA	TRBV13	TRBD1	TGTGCCAGCAGCTTAGGGGGACAGCCGAACACTGAAGCTTTCTTT	CASSLGGQPNTEAFF
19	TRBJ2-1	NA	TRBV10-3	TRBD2	TGTGCCATCAGTGACCCTCTCGATCGGACTAGCGGGATTTACAATGAGCAGTTCTTC	CAISDPLDRTSGIYNEQFF
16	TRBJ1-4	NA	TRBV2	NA	TGTGCCAGCAGTGAAGAGGCACCAGGCCGAGGGGAAAAACTGTTTTTT	CASSEEAPGRGEKLFF
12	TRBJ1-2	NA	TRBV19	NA	TGTGCCACACAGGGAAATAACTATGGCTACACCTTC	CATQGNNYGYTF
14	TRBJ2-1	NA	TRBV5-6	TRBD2	TGTGCCAGCGGGAAACTAGCGGGAGGGAATGAGCAGTTCTTC	CASGKLAGGNEQFF
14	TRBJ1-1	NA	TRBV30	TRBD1	TGTGCCTGGAGCGGACAGGGCCAAAGGGCTGAAGCTTTCTTT	CAWSGQGQRAEAFF
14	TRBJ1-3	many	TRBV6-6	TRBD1	TGTGCCAGCAGCAGACAGGGAGCTGGAAACACCATATATTTT	CASSRQGAGNTIYF
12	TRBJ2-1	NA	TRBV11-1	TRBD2	TGTGCCAGCAGCCTGACTAGCCATGAGCAGTTCTTC	CASSLTSHEQFF
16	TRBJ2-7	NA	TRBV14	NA	TGTGCCAGCAGCCAAGGAATGCCATTTACCTACTACGAGCAGTACTTC	CASSQGMPFTYYEQYF
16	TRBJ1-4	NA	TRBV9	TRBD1	TGTGCCAGCACCGTAGGTTACGGGACAGGGACGGAAAAACTGTTTTTT	CASTVGYGTGTEKLFF
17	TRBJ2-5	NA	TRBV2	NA	TGTGCCAGCAGTGAAGCGCTTGACAGGATTGGGCGGGAGACCCAGTACTTC	CASSEALDRIGRETQYF
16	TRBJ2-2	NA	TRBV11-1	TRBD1	TGTGCCAGCAGCTTAGTCCCGACAGGGGGCGGCGGGGAGCTGTTTTTT	CASSLVPTGGGGELFF
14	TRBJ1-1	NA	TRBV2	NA	TGTGCCAGCAGGGTCGACAGGAAGGGCACTGAAGCTTTCTTT	CASRVDRKGTEAFF
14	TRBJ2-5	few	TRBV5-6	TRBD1	TGTGCCAGCAGCCCGGGGACAGCTCAAGAGACCCAGTACTTC	CASSPGTAQETQYF
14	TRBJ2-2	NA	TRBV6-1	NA	TGTGCCAGCAGTCACGGGGAGTCGCCCGGGGAGCTGTTTTTT	CASSHGESPGELFF
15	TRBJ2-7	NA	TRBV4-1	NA	TGCGCCAGCAGCCAAGTTCGTGACAGGCACTACGAGCAGTACTTC	CASSQVRDRHYEQYF
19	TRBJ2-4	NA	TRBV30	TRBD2	TGTGCCTGGAGTGTCGCCGGGACTAGCGGGAGGCGGGCCAAAAACATTCAGTACTTC	CAWSVAGTSGRRAKNIQYF
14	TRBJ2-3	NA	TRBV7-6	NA	TGTGCCAGCAGCTGGAGTGGTGTGACAGATACGCAGTATTTT	CASSWSGVTDTQYF
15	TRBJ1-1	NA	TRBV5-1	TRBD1	TGCGCCAGCAGCCCCGACCTTACAGGGGTCACTGAAGCTTTCTTT	CASSPDLTGVTEAFF